This T cell receptor (beta chain) was retrieved from a study of control samples from healthy donors and cancer patients. Germline V gives CDR1 MNHEY, CDR2 SMNVEV (reference sequence). V lost 5 bases and J lost 5, with 18 bases in between. The CDR3 is 16 residues long. Using immunoSEQ multiplex PCR, the repertoire was profiled, and TCRdb retains in-frame clones only, with some absent. Of roughly 200,000 clones in the sample, roughly 94% are singletons; the top ten hold roughly 1.6%. The sample consisted of blood. This chain connects TRBV27 to TRBJ1-4, with D unclear. The receptor comes from a man in his fifties in good health. The CDR3 DNA follows: TGTGCCAGCAGTCCTCGGGCTTTTCAAGGGAATGAAAAACTGTTTTTT. Amino acids: CASSPRAFQGNEKLFF. Using reference TRBV27 and TRBJ1-4 for the parts outside the CDR3, the full variable domain is EAQVTQNPRYLITVTGKKLTVTCSQNMNHEYMSWYRQDPGLGLRQIYYSMNVEVTDKGDVPEGYKVSRKEKRNFPLILESPSPNQTSLYFCASSPRAFQGNEKLFFGSGTQLSVL.